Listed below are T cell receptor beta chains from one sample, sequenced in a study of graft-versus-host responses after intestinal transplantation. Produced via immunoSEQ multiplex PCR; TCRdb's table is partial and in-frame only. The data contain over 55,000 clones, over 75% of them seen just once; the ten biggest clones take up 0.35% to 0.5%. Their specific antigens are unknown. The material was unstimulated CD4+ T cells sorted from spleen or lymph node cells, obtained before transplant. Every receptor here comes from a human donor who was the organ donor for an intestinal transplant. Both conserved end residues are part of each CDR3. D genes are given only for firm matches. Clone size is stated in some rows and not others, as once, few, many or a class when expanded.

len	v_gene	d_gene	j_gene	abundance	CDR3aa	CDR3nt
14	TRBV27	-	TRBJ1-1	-	CASSLGGLLAEAFF	TGTGCCAGCAGTTTAGGGGGGTTGCTTGCTGAAGCTTTCTTT
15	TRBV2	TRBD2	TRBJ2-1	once	CASSSGTKQYNEQFF	TGTGCCAGCAGCTCCGGGACTAAGCAGTACAATGAGCAGTTCTTC
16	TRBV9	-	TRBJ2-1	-	CASSVGVGGGSNEQFF	TGTGCCAGCAGCGTAGGGGTGGGGGGAGGTTCGAATGAGCAGTTCTTC
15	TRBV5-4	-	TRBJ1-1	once	CASSYQGRGAAEAFF	TGTGCCAGCAGCTACCAGGGCAGGGGCGCCGCGGAAGCTTTCTTT
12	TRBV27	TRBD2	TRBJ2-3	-	CAAWSGGNTQYF	TGTGCCGCCTGGAGCGGGGGGAATACGCAGTATTTT
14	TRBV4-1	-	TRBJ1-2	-	CASSQVTDFYGYTF	TGCGCCAGCAGCCAAGTGACGGACTTCTATGGCTACACCTTC
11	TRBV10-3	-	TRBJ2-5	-	CAISSQETQYF	TGTGCCATCTCCAGCCAAGAGACCCAGTACTTC
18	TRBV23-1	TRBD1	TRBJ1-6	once	CARASGQGVEKYNSPLHF	TGCGCCAGGGCCTCCGGACAGGGGGTTGAAAAATATAATTCACCCCTCCACTTT
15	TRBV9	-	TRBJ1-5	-	CASSVGGNPNQPQHF	TGTGCCAGCAGCGTGGGGGGTAACCCAAATCAGCCCCAGCATTTT
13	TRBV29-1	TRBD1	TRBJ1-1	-	CSVVSGGGSEAFF	TGCAGCGTTGTCTCAGGGGGTGGATCTGAAGCTTTCTTT
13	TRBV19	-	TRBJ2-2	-	CASSIAVPGELFF	TGTGCCAGTAGTATAGCAGTCCCGGGGGAGCTGTTTTTT
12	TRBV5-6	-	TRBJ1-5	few	CASSFVNQPQHF	TGTGCCAGCAGCTTCGTAAATCAGCCCCAGCATTTT
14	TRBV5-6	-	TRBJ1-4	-	CASSLARGNEKLFF	TGTGCCAGCAGCTTGGCTCGGGGAAATGAAAAACTGTTTTTT
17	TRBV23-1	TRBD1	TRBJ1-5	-	CARPYSRRDRGNQPQHF	TGCGCCAGGCCCTATTCCCGCCGGGACAGGGGAAATCAGCCCCAGCATTTT
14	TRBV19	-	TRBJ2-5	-	CASSNPGRPETQYF	TGTGCCAGTAGTAATCCTGGGCGTCCGGAGACCCAGTACTTC